Listed below are T cell receptor beta chains from one sample, sequenced in a study of response to subunit inactivated influenza vaccine. Using its own MiXCR run on the RT-PCR reads, TCRdb lists one record per CDR3 protein. In the table there are about 540,000 distinct CDR3 sequences, approximately 24% of which are singletons. The data were also submitted as part of a second study, on T cells expressing NK-cell markers.

The sequenced sample was CD4+ T cells sorted from PBMCs, obtained 11 to 12 days after vaccination. These receptors originate from a man aged 50 to 59 who received an inactivated influenza vaccine. Each CDR3 is given with its conserved first and last residue. D genes are given only for firm matches. Not all rows give a size; the values are once, few, many and, for expanded clones, a class.

few,13,TRBJ1-2,TRBV10-3,TRBD1,TGTGCCATCAGTGGACAGGGTAAAAGTGGCTACACCTTC,CAISGQGKSGYTF
-,13,TRBJ2-7,TRBV9,TRBD1,TGTGCCAGCAGCGTAGAAACAGGGGGCGAGCAGTACTTC,CASSVETGGEQYF
few,18,TRBJ2-1,TRBV6-2/TRBV6-3,TRBD2,TGTGCCAGCAGCCTACCGCCCAGTACTAGCGGGAGCTTGGATGAGCAGTTCTTC,CASSLPPSTSGSLDEQFF
few,20,TRBJ2-6,TRBV27,-,TGTGCCAGCAGTCACAGCAAGGGGTGGTCTATGGAGTCCCGAGTGAGCGTCCTGACTTTC,CASSHSKGWSMESRVSVLTF
-,15,TRBJ2-7,TRBV12-3/TRBV12-4,TRBD2,TGTGCCAGCAGTTTGGGCGGGGGGGCTTTGGGCGAGCAGTACTTC,CASSLGGGALGEQYF
-,15,TRBJ1-5,TRBV18,-,TGTGCCAGCTCACCATCTGTCGGTAGCAATCAGCCCCAGCATTTT,CASSPSVGSNQPQHF
medium-sized,14,TRBJ1-1,TRBV7-2,TRBD1,TGTGCCAGCAGCTTGGGACAGTTCAACACTGAAGCTTTCTTT,CASSLGQFNTEAFF
many,14,TRBJ1-2,TRBV7-2,-,TGTGCCAGCAGCTTAGGGAGGACAGAGTATGGCTACACCTTC,CASSLGRTEYGYTF
few,15,TRBJ2-2,TRBV24-1,-,TGTGCCACCACCGGGGACTCGACCTACACCGGGGAGCTGTTTTTT,CATTGDSTYTGELFF
-,13,TRBJ2-5,TRBV20-1,-,TGCAGTGCTAGACCCGAAGAGAGGGAGACCCAGTACTTC,CSARPEERETQYF
-,14,TRBJ1-2,TRBV29-1,-,TGCAGCGTTGAAGGGGGGCCTTCCGGATATGGCTACACCTTC,CSVEGGPSGYGYTF
few,12,TRBJ2-1,TRBV5-1,-,TGCGCCAGCAGCCCGCGGAGCAATGAGCAGTTCTTC,CASSPRSNEQFF
-,19,TRBJ2-7,TRBV6-2/TRBV6-3,TRBD2,TGTGCCAGCACCAGTGTCCTGAGACTAGCGGGAGGGAGCTCCTACGAGCAGTACTTC,CASTSVLRLAGGSSYEQYF
few,16,TRBJ2-7,TRBV6-5,TRBD2,TGTGCCAGCAGTTACTCGGCACCGGGGGGAGCCTACGAGCAGTACTTC,CASSYSAPGGAYEQYF
-,13,TRBJ2-5,TRBV7-9,-,TGTGCCAGCAGAAGTCTCGTAGCGGAGACCCAGTACTTC,CASRSLVAETQYF
-,16,TRBJ2-1,TRBV24-1,TRBD1,TGTGCCACCAGTGATCCCGGACAGGGGAAACTTAATGAGCAGTTCTTC,CATSDPGQGKLNEQFF
-,16,TRBJ2-3,TRBV19,TRBD1,TGTGCCAGTAGTACGGACAGGTTTGGTAGCACAGATACGCAGTATTTT,CASSTDRFGSTDTQYF
-,12,TRBJ1-4,TRBV20-1,-,TGCAGTGCCGCCGGATCTACTGAAAAACTGTTTTTT,CSAAGSTEKLFF
few,17,TRBJ1-5,TRBV4-1,TRBD1,TGCGCCAGCAGCCAAGGGACAGGGGTGGCGGGCAATCAGCCCCAGCATTTT,CASSQGTGVAGNQPQHF
few,16,TRBJ2-7,TRBV28,-,TGTGCCAGCAGTTTCTTATTCACCCGCGTCCTCTACGAGCAGTACTTC,CASSFLFTRVLYEQYF
few,16,TRBJ2-3,TRBV5-1,TRBD2,TGCGCCAGCAGCTCCGTTAGCGGGAGATATACAGATACGCAGTATTTT,CASSSVSGRYTDTQYF
many,15,TRBJ2-5,TRBV20-1,-,TGCAGTGCTCTCTCTGAGGGAGTCCAGCAAGAGACCCAGTACTTC,CSALSEGVQQETQYF
few,15,TRBJ2-7,TRBV20-1,TRBD2,TGCAGTGCTAGACCTTCGCGGGAGGGCCTAAACGAGCAGTACTTC,CSARPSREGLNEQYF
few,15,TRBJ2-7,TRBV7-2,-,TGTGCCAGCAGCGTGGGGGGGCAGAGCTCCTACGAGCAGTACTTC,CASSVGGQSSYEQYF
few,13,TRBJ2-5,TRBV20-1,-,TGCAGTGCTAGATCGGGGAGGAGAGAGACCCAGTACTTC,CSARSGRRETQYF
-,13,TRBJ1-1,TRBV12-3/TRBV12-4,-,TGTGCCAGCACCATCGAGATAGGGACTGAAGCTTTCTTT,CASTIEIGTEAFF
-,17,TRBJ2-1,TRBV7-9,-,TGTGCCAGCAGCGCTCAACACAGGGATACGAGGGGGAATGAGCAGTTCTTC,CASSAQHRDTRGNEQFF
-,16,TRBJ1-4,TRBV3-1,TRBD1,TGTGCCAGCAGCCATTGGGACAGGGGGCGCCGTGAAAAACTGTTTTTT,CASSHWDRGRREKLFF
-,14,TRBJ2-7,TRBV6-1,TRBD1,TGTGCCAGCAGTCCGGGACAGGGAAATTACGAGCAGTACTTC,CASSPGQGNYEQYF
few,13,TRBJ1-2,TRBV5-1,TRBD1,TGCGCCAGCACCCGGACAGGGGACTATGGCTACACCTTC,CASTRTGDYGYTF
-,19,TRBJ2-5,TRBV11-2,TRBD2,TGTGCCAGCAGCTTAGAAGGACTAGCGGGAGTCTTAGTCCAAGAGACCCAGTACTTC,CASSLEGLAGVLVQETQYF
few,15,TRBJ2-2,TRBV7-9,-,TGTGCCAGCGAAACCGGGACATCTGGAACCGGGGAGCTGTTTTTT,CASETGTSGTGELFF
few,15,TRBJ1-6,TRBV5-6,TRBD1,TGTGCCAGCAGCCGCCGGGACAGGGGAGATTCACCCCTCCACTTT,CASSRRDRGDSPLHF
few,17,TRBJ2-5,TRBV14,-,TGTGCCAGCAGCCATTTTCGCAGGAAAAATACCCAAGAGACCCAGTACTTC,CASSHFRRKNTQETQYF
-,15,TRBJ2-3,TRBV19,-,TGTGCCAGTAGTAATTGGGTCCTAGGAACAGATACGCAGTATTTT,CASSNWVLGTDTQYF
few,13,TRBJ2-3,TRBV12-3/TRBV12-4,-,TGTGCCAGCAGTTTAGTTGGCCCCAATACGCAGTATTTT,CASSLVGPNTQYF
few,20,TRBJ2-6,TRBV5-1,TRBD2,TGCGCCAGCAGCTTGGCCGCTAGCGGGAGGTCCTACTCTGGGGCCAACGTCCTGACTTTC,CASSLAASGRSYSGANVLTF
few,15,TRBJ2-7,TRBV20-1,TRBD2,TGCAGTGCTAGAGATCGACTAGCGGGAGTCTATGAGCAGTACTTC,CSARDRLAGVYEQYF
few,12,TRBJ1-2,TRBV29-1,-,TGCAGCGTTGCTACTGCTAACTATGGCTACACCTTC,CSVATANYGYTF
-,17,TRBJ2-3,TRBV7-8,TRBD1,TGTGCCAGCAGCCCCAGGACAGGGGGATCTAGCACAGATACGCAGTATTTT,CASSPRTGGSSTDTQYF
-,13,TRBJ2-7,TRBV6-2/TRBV6-3,-,TGTGCCACGGCCGGGTTGGGAACCTACGAGCAGTACTTC,CATAGLGTYEQYF
many,12,TRBJ2-2,TRBV29-1,TRBD1,TGCAGCGCCGGACAGGCCTCCGGGGAGCTGTTTTTT,CSAGQASGELFF
-,13,TRBJ2-7,TRBV30,TRBD1,TGTGCCTGGGGGGGACAGGGGGACTACGAGCAGTACTTC,CAWGGQGDYEQYF
few,14,TRBJ2-3,TRBV5-1,-,TGCGCCAGCAGCGCACAGGGACGCACAGATACGCAGTATTTT,CASSAQGRTDTQYF
few,16,TRBJ2-6,TRBV7-9,-,TGTGCCAGCAGCTTAGGTCAGGGGACTGGGGCCAACGTCCTGACTTTC,CASSLGQGTGANVLTF
few,14,TRBJ2-1,TRBV6-1,TRBD2,TGTGCCAGCAGACCTAGCGGGAGCTACAATGAGCAGTTCTTC,CASRPSGSYNEQFF
-,16,TRBJ2-2,TRBV12-3/TRBV12-4,-,TGTGCCAGCAGTAATTTTGCTTTTAATGGGGAGCGGGAGCTGTTTTTT,CASSNFAFNGERELFF
many,14,TRBJ2-5,TRBV12-3/TRBV12-4,-,TGTGCCAGCAGTCATCTGACAGTTCAAGAGACCCAGTACTTC,CASSHLTVQETQYF